The T cell receptor beta chain under discussion was sequenced for a study of cytomegalovirus exposure and HLA in healthy donors. Study-wide context: Counted in an early data release were some 81 million unique TCRs from HLA-typed donors. Study observations and caveats: The Asian-associated ancestry cluster reportedly had fewer N-insertions than the roughly 670-donor mean in a later analysis.

Everyone who donated was a healthy bone marrow donor. The donors, nominally healthy at sampling, likely had unrecorded immune exposures. In the case of this clone: What it binds is not known.

Amplification used 60 Vbeta primers and 13 Jbeta primers. The protocol was immunoSEQ multiplex PCR, while the TCRdb copy is restricted to in-frame clones and leaves out a portion. The repertoire has 70,000 to 90,000 clones, roughly 82% of them found once; the top ten carry approximately 17%. Germline V gives CDR1 MNHNY, CDR2 SVGAGI (reference sequence). Trimming took off 5 bases at V and 2 bases at J, with 11 bases between the two ends. This CDR3 spans 14 amino acids. The sequencing input was PBMCs. This sequence joins TRBV6-6 and TRBJ2-3; D is perhaps TRBD2 (5 bases). The receptor was derived from a man between 65 and 79 years old in good health and CMV-seropositive. The CDR3 sequence: CASSHSETTDTQYF. The CDR3 DNA follows: TGTGCCAGCAGTCATAGCGAGACCACAGATACGCAGTATTTT.